Listed here is a single T cell receptor (beta chain). This specimen comes from a study of blood T cell repertoires in COVID-19. The V gene's germline CDR1 is LGHNT and CDR2 FRNRAP. The length of the CDR3 is 16 residues. Trimming left V 0 bases short and J 7 bases short, with 13 bases between. Profiled with immunoSEQ multiplex PCR; TCRdb holds only in-frame clones, not every one. The sample has about 350,000 clones, around 90% seen once; the top ten hold around 3.9%. The receptor's source is a woman in her sixties or seventies with COVID-19, enrolled during active disease. The sequencing input was peripheral blood. The rearrangement joins TRBV12-5 to TRBJ1-6; D remains ambiguous. This CDR3 reads CASGLVIKRENSPLHF. CDR3 DNA sequence: TGTGCTAGTGGTTTGGTAATCAAAAGGGAGAATTCACCCCTCCACTTT.